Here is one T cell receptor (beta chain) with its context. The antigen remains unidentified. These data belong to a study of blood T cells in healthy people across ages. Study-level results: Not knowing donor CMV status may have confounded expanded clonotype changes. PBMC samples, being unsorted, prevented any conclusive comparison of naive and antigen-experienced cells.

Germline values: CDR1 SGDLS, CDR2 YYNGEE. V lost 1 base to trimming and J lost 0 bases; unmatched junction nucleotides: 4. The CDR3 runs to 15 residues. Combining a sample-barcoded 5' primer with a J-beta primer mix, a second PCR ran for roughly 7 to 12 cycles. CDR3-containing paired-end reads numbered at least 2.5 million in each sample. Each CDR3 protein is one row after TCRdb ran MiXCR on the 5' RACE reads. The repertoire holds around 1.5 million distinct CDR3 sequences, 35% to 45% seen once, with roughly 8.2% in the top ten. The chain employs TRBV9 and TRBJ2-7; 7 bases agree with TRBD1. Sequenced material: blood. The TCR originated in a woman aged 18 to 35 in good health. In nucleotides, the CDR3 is TGTGCCAGCAGCGTACGGGCAGGGGGCTCCTACGAGCAGTACTTC. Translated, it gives CASSVRAGGSYEQYF.